This T cell receptor (beta chain) was documented in a study of a mutant IDH1 vaccine in newly diagnosed glioma. Whole-study findings and limits: Vaccine-induced immune responses occurred in 90% to 95% of patients.

Time point here: week 11, during vaccination. A 20-mer mutant IDH1 peptide at 300 ug was injected subcutaneously with topical imiquimod. Each donor presented with a new WHO grade 3 or 4 astrocytoma that tested IDH1-mutant and showed ATRX loss. This CDR3 spans 15 amino acids. CDR1 and CDR2 from the germline V gene are LGHNA and YSLEER. The germline V and J ends were trimmed by 2 bases and 5 bases, with 15 bases remaining between them. As for this clone: What it recognizes is unknown.

Clones were read by immunoSEQ multiplex PCR, and TCRdb kept only the in-frame ones, dropping some. Here the sample spans about 64,000 clones, approximately 84% being singletons. This clonotype was obtained from a woman in her fifties or sixties with glioma. This sample comprised PBMCs, obtained from a glioma patient whose treatment included an IDH1 peptide vaccine. V usage is TRBV4-3 and J usage is TRBJ1-2; maybe TRBD1 (5 bases). CDR3 nucleotides: TGCGCCAGCAGCCAATACCCCACAGGAAGGTATGGCTACACCTTC. Encoded protein: CASSQYPTGRYGYTF.